This T cell receptor beta chain emerged from a study of T-cell reconstitution after alpha-beta-depleted transplantation in children. CDR1 and CDR2 (germline): DFQATT, SNEGSKA (reference sequence). V was clipped by 2 bases and J by 6 bases, with 5 bases between them. This CDR3 region has 11 residues. The sample holds a few counts of this clonotype. Its specificity is not known. TCRbeta library construction was performed incorporating unique molecular identifiers. TCRdb re-called the PCR reads through MiXCR, storing one row per CDR3 protein. This sample carries approximately 1,000,000 distinct CDR3 sequences, around 30% of them seen once, and the ten largest clones take about 28%. Overall study results and limits: Fresh T-cell production supplied most of the T-cell counts and diversity seen one year after transplant. Two months or so post-transplant, alpha-beta T cells reportedly derived from several hundred expanded graft clones.

The sequence was collected from a boy under two years old who had a stem cell transplant for SCID, so the T cells may come from the graft donor. The chain uses TRBV20-1 and TRBJ2-1; D uncertain. Sample: PBMCs, mostly from graft donor cells, taken 360 days after TCRalphabeta/CD19-depleted stem cell transplant. In DNA, the CDR3 is TGCAGTGCTAGACGCCTCAATGAGCAGTTCTTC. This translates into CSARRLNEQFF.